These 2 T cell receptor beta chains share one sample of origin, sequenced in a study of shared clonotypes between healthy human individuals. Method: immunoSEQ multiplex PCR; TCRdb's copy keeps in-frame clones and lacks some. The sample contains some 2,400,000 clones, more than 90% of which appear only once. The specimen was naive CD4+ T cells sorted from blood. Specified subset: CD45RA+ positively selected. These receptors were obtained from a man in his late teens or twenties in good health.

The chain recombines TRBV6-1 with TRBJ1-2; 9 bases are a match to TRBD1. V lost 0 bases and J lost 7; bases outside the gene matches: 9. Germline loops: CDR1 MNHNS, CDR2 SASEGT. The CDR3 runs 16 residues. CDR3 region: CASSEAFPGQGRGYTF. DNA for the CDR3: TGTGCCAGCAGTGAAGCATTTCCGGGACAGGGCCGTGGCTACACCTTC.

The V and J genes are TRBV18 and TRBJ1-5; D not resolved. Germline values: CDR1 KGHSH, CDR2 LQKENI. CDR3 size: 16 residues. V was clipped by 3 bases and J by 3 bases, with 15 bases between them. This CDR3 is CASSPVAAGFNQPQHF. The DNA of the CDR3 is TGTGCCAGCTCACCTGTGGCAGCTGGATTCAATCAGCCCCAGCATTTT.